This T cell receptor (beta chain) was recorded in a study of T-cell memory formation after mild COVID-19. Findings of the study overall: Clones contracting day 15 to 85 were balanced CD4/CD8; later expanders leaned CD4+.

This clonotype was picked up a small number of times. The antigen is unknown. V shed 1 base and J shed 7 bases, with 15 bases lying between them. There are 15 residues in the CDR3. Germline CDR1 is SGHRS and CDR2 is YFSETQ. TCR alpha and TCR beta cDNA libraries with sample barcodes and UMIs came from 5'RACE using constant-segment primers. One entry per CDR3 protein results from TCRdb running MiXCR on the 5' RACE reads. The repertoire holds around 200,000 distinct CDR3 sequences, with about 10% as singletons. The specimen sequenced was PBMCs or a T cell subset sorted from them (not recorded which). This TCR derives from a man between 18 and 29 years old who had mild COVID-19 (a few samples of this study predate the infection). Cell type and time point are not known. The V gene is TRBV5-1, the J gene TRBJ2-1, with D perhaps TRBD2 (5 bases). The CDR3 region has the DNA TGCGCCAGCAGCTTGCTCCCGACCCGGAGGAATGAGCAGTTCTTC. This sequence encodes CASSLLPTRRNEQFF. Combining the CDR3 with reference TRBV5-1 and TRBJ2-1 gives the whole variable domain KAGVTQTPRYLIKTRGQQVTLSCSPISGHRSVSWYQQTPGQGLQFLFEYFSETQRNKGNFPGRFSGRQFSNSRSEMNVSTLELGDSALYLCASSLLPTRRNEQFFGPGTRLTVL.